The clone carrying this TCR beta chain was detected many times. Its antigen remains unknown. This specimen comes from a study of identical twins. General study points: Findings depended on cross-sectional statistics rather than tracking the same donors.

Trimming took off 7 bases at V and 6 bases at J, with 15 bases between the two ends. Germline CDR1 is SGHAT and CDR2 is FQNNGV. This CDR3 is built from 13 residues. A single record per CDR3 protein comes from TCRdb applying MiXCR to the 5' RACE reads. The table lists about 250,000 distinct CDR3 sequences, 11% to 15% of them singletons, with 8.8% in the top ten. The sequence derives from a woman aged 18 to 35 in good health. The sample comprised memory (CD45RO+) T cells sorted from blood. The chain carries TRBV11-2 and TRBJ1-2; D might be TRBD1 (5 bases). The CDR3: CASKPTGPHGYTF. CDR3 nucleotide sequence: TGTGCCAGCAAACCAACAGGTCCGCATGGCTACACCTTC.